This T cell receptor (beta chain) stems from a study of response to subunit inactivated influenza vaccine. The CDR3 contains 15 residues. The ends were cut back, 4 bases at V and 3 bases at J, with 13 bases in the middle. CDR1 is MNHNS and CDR2 is SASEGT in the germline V gene. MiXCR, applied by TCRdb to the RT-PCR reads, yields one record per CDR3 protein. The sample consists of about 570,000 distinct CDR3 sequences, about 10% of them appearing once. The data were also submitted as part of a second study, on T cells expressing NK-cell markers. That publication notes: UMIs accompanied the 5'RACE template switching by which TCR beta cDNA was made. In sorted CD3+CD56+NKG2C+, CD3+CD56+NKG2C- and CD3+CD56-NKG2C+ T cells, TCR beta repertoires were obtained. Seropositivity for HCMV was found in most of the eight sequenced donors, with one seronegative. Four of the donors also had these clonotypes leading their CD3+CD56-NKG2C+ fraction.

The TCR was taken from a man in his forties or fifties who received an inactivated influenza vaccine. Sequences were derived from PBMCs from blood, sampled on the day of vaccination. The chain joins TRBV6-1 to TRBJ1-5; D possibly corresponds to TRBD1 (5 bases). CDR3 nucleotides: TGTGCCAGCAGTGCCTGGGACGGATCCAATCAGCCCCAGCATTTT. It is translated as CASSAWDGSNQPQHF.